This TCR beta chain was captured by sequencing in a study of CD8+ T cells in alopecia areata. The study's findings and limits: The study found higher clonality in lesional than normal scalp, especially in alopecia totalis/universalis. Sequencing of scalp samples also captures resident alphabeta T cells of normal skin.

Peripheral blood, together with lesional scalp punch biopsies, was collected from alopecia areata patients. A word on this clone: Its antigen remains unidentified.

Following RNA extraction, reverse transcription yielded cDNA that acted as the sequencing template. Assay: immunoSEQ multiplex PCR; the TCRdb copy retains only in-frame clones and omits some. The repertoire consists of 150,000 to 190,000 clones, with around half occurring once and the leading ten covering 15% to 20%. The origin of this receptor is a human donor with alopecia areata. Sequences were derived from CD8+ T cells sorted from blood, sampled at week 0.

This CDR3 reads CAWTNGQINGYTF. CDR3 bases: TGTGCCTGGACTAACGGACAGATCAATGGCTACACCTTC. V and J are TRBV30 and TRBJ1-2; D might be TRBD1 (6 bases). The CDR3 totals 13 residues. The germline V gene has CDR1 GTSNPN and CDR2 SVGIG (reference sequence). V lost 4 bases and J 6 bases, leaving 15 bases between the germline ends.